The rows below give T cell receptor beta chains drawn from one sample of a study of cytotoxic CD8 clonotypes in ibrutinib-treated CLL. Sequencing used immunoSEQ multiplex PCR; TCRdb keeps in-frame clones, though not all of them. The sample records tens of thousands of clones, 68% being singletons. The specimen comprised PBMCs, sampled after 24 months of ibrutinib treatment. These receptor sequences come from a human donor with chronic lymphocytic leukemia. The CDR3 runs from the conserved cysteine through the conserved F or W. The D gene is left open where the match is weak. Only part of the rows carry a size: once, few, many, or a class if the clone is expanded.

TRBD1 | TRBJ1-1 | TRBV25-1 | once | CASKGQHISGTEAFF | TGTGCCAGCAAGGGACAGCACATTTCTGGCACTGAAGCTTTCTTT
TRBD1 | TRBJ2-7 | TRBV19 | once | CASSIRQGGSYEQYF | TGTGCCAGTAGTATTAGACAGGGCGGTTCCTACGAGCAGTACTTC
TRBD1 | TRBJ2-1 | TRBV13 | . | CASSVDRGPYNEQFF | TGTGCCAGCAGCGTCGACAGGGGGCCTTACAATGAGCAGTTCTTC
. | TRBJ1-6 | TRBV10-3 | . | CAISELPTWGDNSPLHF | TGTGCCATCAGCGAACTTCCAACATGGGGAGATAATTCACCCCTCCACTTT
. | TRBJ2-3 | TRBV5-6 | . | CASSLGGDTQYF | TGTGCCAGCAGCTTGGGAGGGGATACGCAGTATTTT
TRBD1 | TRBJ2-2 | TRBV5-1 | few | CASSMGQAGTGELFF | TGCGCCAGCAGCATGGGACAGGCGGGAACCGGGGAGCTGTTTTTT
TRBD2 | TRBJ2-7 | TRBV5-5 | . | CATHPTSGAYEQYF | TGTGCCACCCATCCGACTAGCGGGGCCTACGAGCAGTACTTC
TRBD1 | TRBJ2-7 | TRBV10-2 | . | CASRQGPDEQYF | TGCGCCAGCCGACAGGGCCCAGACGAGCAGTACTTC
TRBD2 | TRBJ2-5 | TRBV9 | . | CASSVVVRGGQETQYF | TGTGCCAGCAGCGTAGTAGTCCGGGGAGGGCAAGAGACCCAGTACTTC
TRBD1 | TRBJ2-2 | TRBV7-9 | . | CASSLRRTGNTGELFF | TGTGCCAGCAGCCTCCGCCGGACAGGGAACACCGGGGAGCTGTTTTTT
. | TRBJ2-2 | TRBV30 | once | CAWNPWGLVAGELFF | TGTGCCTGGAACCCCTGGGGCCTCGTGGCCGGGGAGCTGTTTTTT
. | TRBJ1-1 | TRBV9 | . | CASTPNPGGTEAFF | TGTGCCAGCACCCCGAATCCTGGGGGCACTGAAGCTTTCTTT
. | TRBJ2-1 | TRBV27 | . | CASSLGGLNEQFF | TGTGCCAGCAGTTTAGGCGGGTTAAATGAGCAGTTCTTC
. | TRBJ2-1 | TRBV5-1 | . | CASSLAVVSSYNEQFF | TGCGCCAGCAGCTTGGCCGTTGTAAGCTCCTACAATGAGCAGTTCTTC
. | TRBJ1-1 | TRBV7-6 | . | CASSRDRYTEAFF | TGTGCCAGCAGCCGTGACAGATACACTGAAGCTTTCTTT
. | TRBJ2-1 | TRBV7-9 | . | CASSLADLRSWVSEQFF | TGTGCCAGCAGCTTAGCGGATCTCCGGTCTTGGGTGAGTGAGCAGTTCTTC
TRBD1 | TRBJ2-7 | TRBV18 | . | CASSPGRQGAGEQYF | TGTGCCAGCTCCCCTGGGCGGCAGGGGGCCGGCGAGCAGTACTTC
. | TRBJ1-2 | TRBV5-8 | . | CASSLPGGGYTF | TGTGCCAGCAGCTTGCCCGGGGGCGGCTACACCTTC
. | TRBJ1-2 | TRBV5-1 | few | CASSRENGGYTF | TGCGCCAGCAGCCGGGAAAATGGAGGCTACACCTTC
TRBD1 | TRBJ1-5 | TRBV4-2 | . | CASSPQTGETQPQHF | TGTGCCAGCAGCCCCCAGACAGGGGAAACTCAGCCCCAGCATTTT
. | TRBJ2-2 | TRBV18 | . | CASSPIFGRVAGELFF | TGTGCCAGCTCACCAATTTTTGGACGGGTGGCCGGGGAGCTGTTTTTT
TRBD1 | TRBJ2-1 | TRBV19 | . | CASSIKGQGMDEQFF | TGTGCCAGTAGTATTAAGGGACAGGGGATGGATGAGCAGTTCTTC
. | TRBJ1-1 | TRBV5-1 | . | CASSLRTANTEAFF | TGCGCCAGCAGTTTGAGGACAGCAAACACTGAAGCTTTCTTT
. | TRBJ1-2 | TRBV25-1 | . | CASSGSVTGQGGYTF | TGTGCCAGCAGTGGTTCAGTTACGGGACAAGGTGGCTACACCTTC
. | TRBJ1-6 | TRBV2 | many | CASGGSSPLHF | TGTGCCAGCGGGGGGAGTTCACCCCTCCACTTT
TRBD2 | TRBJ2-1 | TRBV28 | . | CASSSPFSGGPSSYNEQFF | TGTGCCAGCAGTTCCCCGTTTAGCGGGGGCCCGAGCTCCTACAATGAGCAGTTCTTC
. | TRBJ1-2 | TRBV27 | . | CASSLSRGGADGYTF | TGTGCCAGCAGTTTATCTAGGGGGGGCGCTGATGGCTACACCTTC
. | TRBJ1-2 | TRBV7-6 | . | CASSLSVGKGYTF | TGTGCCAGCAGCTTATCCGTGGGGAAGGGCTACACCTTC
. | TRBJ2-1 | TRBV27 | . | CASSLSVVLSYNEQFF | TGTGCCAGCAGTTTATCGGTAGTCTTGTCCTACAATGAGCAGTTCTTC
TRBD1 | TRBJ1-3 | TRBV6-5 | . | CASSRQGSGNTIYF | TGTGCCAGCAGCCGACAGGGGTCTGGAAACACCATATATTTT
. | TRBJ1-4 | TRBV7-9 | . | CASSLGGGVEKLFF | TGTGCCAGCAGCTTAGGAGGAGGGGTCGAAAAACTGTTTTTT
. | TRBJ1-5 | TRBV5-1 | . | CASSFEGGHQPQHF | TGCGCCAGCAGCTTTGAGGGGGGCCATCAGCCCCAGCATTTT
. | TRBJ1-3 | TRBV7-8 | few | CASRSSGNTIYF | TGTGCTTCGCGGAGCTCTGGAAACACCATATATTTT
. | TRBJ1-3 | TRBV11-2 | once | CASSLEWASSGNTIYF | TGTGCCAGCAGCTTAGAGTGGGCCAGCTCTGGAAACACCATATATTTT
. | TRBJ2-7 | TRBV5-5 | few | CASSPGTGIAYEQYF | TGTGCCAGCAGCCCAGGAACTGGAATTGCCTACGAGCAGTACTTC
. | TRBJ1-1 | TRBV29-1 | . | CSVVGVDAEAFF | TGCAGCGTTGTTGGTGTCGACGCTGAAGCTTTCTTT
. | TRBJ2-1 | TRBV9 | . | CASSARLQGQFF | TGTGCCAGCAGCGCCCGCCTCCAGGGACAGTTCTTC
. | TRBJ1-1 | TRBV7-9 | . | CASSLGQLNTEAFF | TGTGCCAGCAGCTTAGGACAGCTAAACACTGAAGCTTTCTTT
. | TRBJ2-7 | TRBV5-4 | few | CASSLTGRPYEQYF | TGTGCCAGCAGCTTGACAGGGAGACCCTACGAGCAGTACTTC
. | TRBJ2-7 | TRBV4-2 | once | CASSQGWGSYEQYF | TGTGCCAGCAGCCAGGGATGGGGGTCCTACGAGCAGTACTTC
. | TRBJ2-1 | TRBV27 | . | CASSLSGGNEQFF | TGTGCCAGCAGTTTATCGGGGGGCAATGAGCAGTTCTTC
. | TRBJ1-3 | TRBV18 | many | CASSPQTGGGPSSGNTIYF | TGTGCCAGCTCACCCCAGACCGGGGGTGGGCCCTCCTCTGGAAACACCATATATTTT
. | TRBJ1-2 | TRBV29-1 | once | CSVEDIVGYTF | TGCAGCGTTGAAGATATAGTTGGCTACACCTTC
TRBD1 | TRBJ1-2 | TRBV19 | few | CASSSDREDYGYTF | TGTGCCAGTAGTTCCGACAGGGAAGACTATGGCTACACCTTC
TRBD1 | TRBJ2-2 | TRBV4-1 | . | CASSYVRQGALGELFF | TGCGCCAGCAGCTACGTTCGACAGGGGGCGCTTGGGGAGCTGTTTTTT
TRBD2 | TRBJ2-2 | TRBV7-9 | . | CASSSLAGQTGELFF | TGTGCCAGCAGTTCCCTAGCGGGGCAAACCGGGGAGCTGTTTTTT
. | TRBJ1-2 | TRBV29-1 | few | CSVAAVSNYGYTF | TGCAGCGTTGCCGCGGTATCCAACTATGGCTACACCTTC
. | TRBJ2-5 | TRBV5-4 | . | CASSLWLVGGPGETQYF | TGTGCCAGCAGCTTGTGGCTAGTGGGGGGGCCGGGAGAGACCCAGTACTTC
. | TRBJ1-2 | TRBV2 | few | CASSRQVNYGYTF | TGTGCCAGCAGCCGACAGGTTAACTATGGCTACACCTTC
. | TRBJ2-7 | TRBV4-1 | . | CASSQDQASPEQYF | TGCGCCAGCAGCCAAGATCAGGCGTCCCCCGAGCAGTACTTC
TRBD1 | TRBJ2-2 | TRBV5-6 | . | CASSLEGQGITGELFF | TGTGCCAGCAGCCTGGAGGGACAGGGTATCACCGGGGAGCTGTTTTTT
. | TRBJ1-1 | TRBV19 | . | CASSSHDVRGTEAFF | TGTGCCAGTAGCTCCCACGACGTGAGGGGCACTGAAGCTTTCTTT
. | TRBJ2-7 | TRBV2 | . | CASSARTGFEYEQYF | TGTGCCAGCAGTGCCCGGACGGGTTTCGAATACGAGCAGTACTTC
TRBD2 | TRBJ2-5 | TRBV7-9 | . | CASSYSGGAETQYF | TGTGCCAGCAGCTATAGCGGGGGGGCCGAGACCCAGTACTTC